This T cell receptor beta chain was found in a study of cytomegalovirus exposure and HLA in healthy donors. Study as a whole: Of all 400 or so donors who were genotyped, 81% belonged to the Caucasian-associated ancestry cluster.

As for this clone: Its antigen is unknown.

Germline assignment: CDR1 MNHEY and CDR2 SMNVEV (reference sequence). After removal of 4 bases from V and 9 bases from J, the junction contained 3 bases not matched to a gene. The CDR3 runs to 12 residues. 60 Vbeta and 13 Jbeta primers were used in PCR. TCRdb keeps only in-frame clones here, not all; method: immunoSEQ multiplex PCR. The sample has 150,000 to 200,000 clones; about 88% are singletons. Whole-study findings and limits: The classifier reportedly diagnosed cytomegalovirus status with high sensitivity and specificity. Three chains tied to CMV proved CMV antigen-specific in vitro.

Sequencing was performed on PBMCs. The receptor's source is a woman aged 18-30 years in good health and CMV-seronegative. The chain joins TRBV27 to TRBJ1-5, with 7 bases that match TRBD1. The DNA for the CDR3 is TGTGCCAGCAGTTACAGGGGACGGCCCCAGCATTTT. It specifies CASSYRGRPQHF.